Following are 26 T cell receptor beta chains from one sample sequenced in a study of blood T cell repertoires in COVID-19. Sequenced by immunoSEQ multiplex PCR; TCRdb stores in-frame clones only, minus some. The data contain almost 65,000 clones, roughly 85% of them singletons. The source material was peripheral blood. These receptors originate from a woman aged 60 to 75 with COVID-19, enrolled during active disease.

This clone showed up just a few times. CDR3 nucleotides: TGTGCCAGCAGTTTGGGACTAGAGGATGAAAAACTGTTTTTT. This translates into CASSLGLEDEKLFF. This sequence joins TRBV7-9 and TRBJ1-4; D perhaps matches TRBD1 (5 bases). The germline V and J ends were trimmed by 6 bases and 6 bases, with 14 bases remaining between them. The length of the CDR3 is 14 residues. Germline assignment: CDR1 SEHNR and CDR2 FQNEAQ (reference sequence).

This chain connects TRBV4-1 to TRBJ1-6; D gene unclear. V was pared by 1 base and J by 10 bases, with 5 bases between. CDR3 size: 12 residues. The germline V gene encodes CDR1 MGHRA and CDR2 YSYEKL. The CDR3 protein is CASSQGASPLHF. The CDR3 region has the DNA TGCGCCAGCAGCCAAGGGGCCTCACCCCTCCACTTT.

This clone was recorded many times. The chain employs TRBV7-9 and TRBJ2-5, with D maybe TRBD1 (6 bases). The V gene lost 1 base and the J gene lost 7 bases, with 13 bases spanning the gap. The CDR3 runs to 14 residues. Germline V gene data show CDR1 as SEHNR and CDR2 as FQNEAQ (reference sequence). CDR3 nucleotide sequence: TGTGCCAGCAGCTTAGGAGGGCAGGGGTCGACCCAGTACTTC. Translating gives CASSLGGQGSTQYF.

J is TRBJ2-5 and V is TRBV5-1, with D maybe TRBD2 (6 bases). The CDR3 totals 14 residues. V shed 4 bases and J shed 3 bases, with 13 bases lying between them. In germline, CDR1 is SGHRS, CDR2 YFSETQ. The CDR3 here is CASSPTDYKETQYF. CDR3 in DNA: TGCGCCAGCAGCCCGACGGACTACAAAGAGACCCAGTACTTC.

This clone was seen only once. The genes are TRBV4-1 and TRBJ2-3, with TRBD2 matching 9 bases. The V segment lost 2 bases and the J segment 3 bases; nucleotides outside the gene matches: 6. The CDR3 extends over 16 amino acids. The germline V gene encodes CDR1 MGHRA and CDR2 YSYEKL. The CDR3 is CASSQLSGRFTDTQYF. The CDR3 nucleotides are TGCGCCAGCAGCCAACTAAGCGGGAGGTTTACAGATACGCAGTATTTT.

This clone was detected only a few times. V is TRBV30 and J is TRBJ1-1, with no clear D. Per the germline V gene, CDR1 is GTSNPN and CDR2 is SVGIG (reference sequence). CDR3 size: 13 residues. V was cut by 2 bases and J by 1 base, with 8 bases left in between. CDR3: CAWSRGGNTEAFF. CDR3 coding DNA: TGTGCCTGGAGTCGGGGTGGGAACACTGAAGCTTTCTTT.

J is TRBJ2-1 and V is TRBV11-3; 9 positions agree with TRBD1. With 4 bases clipped from V and 6 bases from J, the junction kept 13 bases outside the gene matches. CDR3 size: 17 residues. Germline V gene sequence: CDR1 SGHNT, CDR2 YENEEA. Written as DNA, the CDR3 is TGTGCCAGCAGCTCCCGCCTCCGCGGGACAGGGCTCAATGAGCAGTTCTTC. This encodes CASSSRLRGTGLNEQFF.

The rearrangement joins TRBV7-2 to TRBJ2-7; tentatively, D is TRBD1 (5 bases). The CDR3 is made up of 14 amino acids. CDR1 and CDR2 (germline): SGHTA, FQGNSA. V dropped 8 bases and J dropped 7 bases, with 21 bases sitting between them. This chain's CDR3 is CASRAPTALGEQYF. DNA of the CDR3: TGTGCCAGCCGAGCCCCGACAGCTCTAGGGGAGCAGTACTTC. The variable domain in full, with the rest retrieved from reference TRBV7-2 and TRBJ2-7, is GAGVSQSPSNKVTEKGKDVELRCDPISGHTALYWYRQSLGQGLEFLIYFQGNSAPDKSGLPSDRFSAERTGGSVSTLTIQRTQQEDSAVYLCASRAPTALGEQYFGPGTRLTVT.

The CDR3 DNA reads TGTGCCTGGAGTGTAACCCGGACAGACATTATAGGGGTCTATGGCTACACCTTC. Translation gives CAWSVTRTDIIGVYGYTF. The chain has TRBV30 and TRBJ1-2; possible D gene TRBD1, 6 bases. Per germline, CDR1 GTSNPN and CDR2 SVGIG (reference sequence). V lost 0 bases and J 4 bases, leaving 24 bases between the germline ends. The CDR3 has 18 residues.

This clone is a singleton in its sample. The gene calls are TRBV5-6 and TRBJ1-2; TRBD1 matches 7 bases. J lost 4 bases, V lost 6 bases, and 6 bases had no gene match. The CDR3 has 13 residues. Germline V gene data show CDR1 as SGHDT and CDR2 as YYEEEE. CDR3 DNA: TGTGCCAGCACCACAGGGGCTTCCTATGGCTACACCTTC. Its protein product is CASTTGASYGYTF.

This chain connects TRBV6-5 to TRBJ1-2, with TRBD1 identical over 9 bases. This CDR3 is 15 amino acids long. The V segment lost 2 bases and the J segment 2 bases; nucleotides outside the gene matches: 3. Germline V lookup: CDR1 MNHEY, CDR2 SVGAGI. This CDR3 reads CASSYLDRGNYGYTF. CDR3 bases: TGTGCCAGCAGTTACCTGGACAGGGGAAACTATGGCTACACCTTC.

The gene calls are TRBV11-3 and TRBJ2-3, with 13 positions matching TRBD2. CDR1 SGHNT and CDR2 YENEEA come from the germline V gene. There are 16 residues in the CDR3. The trim removed 5 bases at V and 6 bases at J, leaving 8 bases unmatched. CDR3: CASSPGLAGTSDTQYF. CDR3 bases: TGTGCCAGCAGCCCGGGACTAGCGGGAACTTCGGATACGCAGTATTTT.

The chain recombines TRBV4-3 with TRBJ2-3, with 11 positions matching TRBD2. After removal of 0 bases from V and 4 bases from J, the junction contained 6 bases not matched to a gene. The CDR3 covers 17 residues. CDR1 LGHNA and CDR2 YSLEER come from the germline V gene. The CDR3 loop reads CASSQEFSGGAPDTQYF. The CDR3 nucleotides are TGCGCCAGCAGCCAAGAGTTTAGCGGGGGGGCCCCAGATACGCAGTATTTT.

In this sample, this clone turned up a few times. The genes are TRBV2 and TRBJ2-3, with 10 bases that match TRBD1. CDR1 and CDR2 from the germline V gene are SNHLY and FYNNEI. The CDR3 runs to 16 residues. The J segment lost 5 bases and the V segment lost 4 bases, leaving 9 bases of the junction unmatched. The CDR3 DNA is TGTGCCAGCAGTGGACTTTGGGACAGGGGCCGAGATACGCAGTATTTT. This translates into CASSGLWDRGRDTQYF.

V and J are TRBV28 and TRBJ1-2; D gene unclear. V gave up 5 bases and J gave up 3 bases, with 16 bases separating them. Germline lookup yields CDR1 MDHEN and CDR2 SYDVKM. CDR3 size: 15 residues. The CDR3 region is CASSTDSEGDYGYTF. CDR3 DNA sequence: TGTGCCAGCAGTACGGACTCGGAGGGTGACTATGGCTACACCTTC.

The chain recombines TRBV19 with TRBJ1-2; 7 bases agree with TRBD1. V shed 10 bases, J shed 10 bases, and the junction held 12 bases outside the gene matches. Germline CDR1 reads LNHDA; CDR2 reads SQIVND (reference sequence). CDR3 length: 12 amino acids. CDR3 amino acids: CATLTGSLAYTF. The CDR3 region has the DNA TGTGCCACCCTGACAGGGAGTCTGGCCTACACCTTC.

This chain links TRBV4-1 with TRBJ2-1; TRBD2 might be the D (5 bases). Looked up from germline, CDR1 is MGHRA and CDR2 is YSYEKL. With 5 bases removed from V and 5 bases from J, the gap between germline ends came to 22 bases. The CDR3 is 17 amino acids. CDR3 nucleotide sequence: TGCGCCAGCAGCTCCGGATCCGCAGGACTGGTCCACAATGAGCAGTTCTTC. Its protein is CASSSGSAGLVHNEQFF.

The sample holds one count of this clone. The chain has TRBV9 and TRBJ1-5; D not certain. The CDR3 has 13 amino acids. The germline CDR1 and CDR2 sequences are SGDLS and YYNGEE. V was shortened by 4 bases and J by 7 bases, with 12 bases between the two germline ends. Here the CDR3 DNA reads TGTGCCAGCAGCCTAGGCGAATGGCAGCCCCAGCATTTT. Translation gives CASSLGEWQPQHF.

This clone has a single count. This chain uses TRBV2 with TRBJ1-5; 9 bases align to TRBD1. CDR1 and CDR2 (germline): SNHLY, FYNNEI. V gave up 6 bases and J gave up 7 bases; unmatched junction bases: 10. The length of the CDR3 is 15 residues. CDR3 protein: CASRISTGGEQPQHF. The CDR3 nucleotides are TGTGCCAGCAGGATTTCGACAGGGGGAGAACAGCCCCAGCATTTT.

The V gene is TRBV5-1, the J gene TRBJ2-6, with D perhaps matching TRBD2 (5 bases). The CDR3 has 16 amino acids. The V end was cut by 0 bases, the J end by 0 bases, with 7 bases between. CDR1 and CDR2 (germline): SGHRS, YFSETQ. The CDR3 protein is CASSLEAVSGANVLTF. The CDR3 nucleotides are TGCGCCAGCAGCTTGGAAGCGGTCTCTGGGGCCAACGTCCTGACTTTC.

The CDR3 DNA follows: TGTGCCAGCAGCCCCGGACAGGGAGCGTCAAAACTGTTTTTT. This codes for CASSPGQGASKLFF. J is TRBJ1-4 and V is TRBV28; TRBD1 aligns across 8 bases. Trimming at V came to 6 bases and at J to 10 bases, leaving 10 bases not matched to a gene. Germline lookup yields CDR1 MDHEN and CDR2 SYDVKM. CDR3 length: 14 amino acids.

This clone appeared once. The gene calls are TRBV19 and TRBJ2-2; 10 bases are a match to TRBD2. CDR1 LNHDA and CDR2 SQIVND come from the germline V gene (reference sequence). The CDR3 is made up of 20 amino acids. V shed 3 bases and J 5 bases; nucleotides not matched to a gene: 18. Written as DNA, the CDR3 is TGTGCCAGTAGTATCCCGGGACTAGCGTCTGAATTTTGGGGGACCGGGGAGCTGTTTTTT. Translated, it gives CASSIPGLASEFWGTGELFF. Together with reference TRBV19 and TRBJ2-2, the CDR3 gives the full variable domain: DGGITQSPKYLFRKEGQNVTLSCEQNLNHDAMYWYRQDPGQGLRLIYYSQIVNDFQKGDIAEGYSVSREKKESFPLTVTSAQKNPTAFYLCASSIPGLASEFWGTGELFFGEGSRLTVL.

The rearrangement links TRBV4-1 to TRBJ2-7, with D hard to call. Germline CDR1 MGHRA, CDR2 YSYEKL. CDR3 length: 15 amino acids. Between the trimmed V and J ends, which lost 2 bases and 5 bases, there was a span of 16 bases. CDR3 in amino acids: CASSQRNGAGDEQYF. CDR3 in DNA: TGCGCCAGCAGCCAAAGGAACGGTGCAGGCGACGAGCAGTACTTC.

This chain joins TRBV18 and TRBJ1-1, with D perhaps matching TRBD1 (5 bases). The CDR3 has 13 amino acids. V gave up 3 bases and J gave up 6 bases, with 11 bases separating them. The V gene's germline CDR1 is KGHSH and CDR2 LQKENI. In DNA form, the CDR3 reads TGTGCCAGCTCACCGACGCCGGGGGCTGAAGCTTTCTTT. Protein: CASSPTPGAEAFF.

Here the CDR3 DNA reads TGTGCCATCAGTGAGGGGGACAGGGGAGGTAACACCATATATTTT. Its protein product is CAISEGDRGGNTIYF. The gene calls are TRBV10-3 and TRBJ1-3, with 10 bases that match TRBD1. The CDR3 consists of 15 residues. Per the germline V gene, CDR1 is ENHRY and CDR2 is SYGVKD. The V and J ends lost 2 bases and 7 bases, in that order; junction bases with no gene match: 5.

The chain joins TRBV30 to TRBJ1-1; the D gene is possibly TRBD1 (6 bases). The CDR3 totals 14 residues. Trimming stripped 8 bases from V and 1 base from J, with 17 bases between. Per the germline V gene, CDR1 is GTSNPN and CDR2 is SVGIG (reference sequence). CDR3 amino acids: CAGVGGGWNTEAFF. In DNA form, the CDR3 reads TGTGCCGGGGTCGGGGGGGGCTGGAACACTGAAGCTTTCTTT.